The present TCR beta chain was sequenced within a study of T-cell memory formation after mild COVID-19. TCRdb passed the 5' RACE reads through MiXCR, listing each CDR3 protein once. The sample holds around 500,000 distinct CDR3 sequences; 18% are singletons and the top ten take roughly 12%. This TCR was sampled from an adult woman who had mild COVID-19 (a few samples of this study predate the infection). Cell type and time point are not known. The sample taken for sequencing was PBMCs or a T cell subset sorted from them (not recorded which).

CDR3 sequence (DNA): TGTGCCAGCAGCGCAGGGGGCGCCGGTGAAGCTTTCTTT. Encoded protein: CASSAGGAGEAFF. This chain links TRBV5-4 with TRBJ1-1; 8 nucleotides line up with TRBD1. After removal of 4 bases from V and 7 bases from J, the junction contained 6 bases not matched to a gene. This CDR3 spans 13 amino acids. Per germline, CDR1 SGHNT and CDR2 YYREEE (reference sequence).